This TCR beta chain was profiled in a study of blood T cell repertoires in COVID-19. The overall study: The United States, Italy and Spain supplied acute and convalescent COVID-19 samples. PBMCs, B-cell-depleted T cells, or T cells provided the cDNA or gDNA that made up the material.

Per the authors' pipeline: Reference gene primer amplification gave nucleated cell count estimates. The data were produced by immunoSEQ multiplex PCR, yet TCRdb's version contains in-frame clones alone and is incomplete. V, J and clone size derive from that table, while D and trimming were established from the DNA sequence. The sample has 150,000 or so clones; approximately 91% are singletons. The V gene's germline CDR1 is SNHLY and CDR2 FYNNEI. The CDR3 consists of 14 residues. A note on this clone: Compared with germline, one end of the junction differs, possibly owing to a read error.

The sample consisted of peripheral blood. The chain combines TRBV2 with TRBJ1-5, with 8 bases that match TRBD1. This receptor was identified in a man aged 45-65 years with acute or convalescent COVID-19. The DNA for the CDR3 is TGTGCCAGCAGCCTGACAGGGGCCGGTCAGCCTCAGCATTTT. Its protein product is CASSLTGAGQPQHF.